This T cell receptor (beta chain) is drawn from a study of blood T cell repertoires in COVID-19. The method was immunoSEQ multiplex PCR; TCRdb's version includes in-frame clones alone and lacks a portion of them. This sample has a few hundred thousand clones; roughly 90% occur once, and the top ten carry more than 0.95%. Per the germline V gene, CDR1 is SGHKS and CDR2 is YYEKEE (reference sequence). This CDR3 spans 14 amino acids. The V gene end was trimmed by 4 bases and the J gene end by 3 bases; junction bases not matched to a gene: 4. The clonotype originates from a man between 40 and 49 years old with acute or convalescent COVID-19. The sequenced sample was peripheral blood. The chain uses TRBV5-5 and TRBJ2-7, with 10 bases lining up with TRBD1. The CDR3 here is CASSPRTGGYEQYF. CDR3 sequence (DNA): TGTGCCAGCAGCCCAAGGACAGGGGGCTACGAGCAGTACTTC.